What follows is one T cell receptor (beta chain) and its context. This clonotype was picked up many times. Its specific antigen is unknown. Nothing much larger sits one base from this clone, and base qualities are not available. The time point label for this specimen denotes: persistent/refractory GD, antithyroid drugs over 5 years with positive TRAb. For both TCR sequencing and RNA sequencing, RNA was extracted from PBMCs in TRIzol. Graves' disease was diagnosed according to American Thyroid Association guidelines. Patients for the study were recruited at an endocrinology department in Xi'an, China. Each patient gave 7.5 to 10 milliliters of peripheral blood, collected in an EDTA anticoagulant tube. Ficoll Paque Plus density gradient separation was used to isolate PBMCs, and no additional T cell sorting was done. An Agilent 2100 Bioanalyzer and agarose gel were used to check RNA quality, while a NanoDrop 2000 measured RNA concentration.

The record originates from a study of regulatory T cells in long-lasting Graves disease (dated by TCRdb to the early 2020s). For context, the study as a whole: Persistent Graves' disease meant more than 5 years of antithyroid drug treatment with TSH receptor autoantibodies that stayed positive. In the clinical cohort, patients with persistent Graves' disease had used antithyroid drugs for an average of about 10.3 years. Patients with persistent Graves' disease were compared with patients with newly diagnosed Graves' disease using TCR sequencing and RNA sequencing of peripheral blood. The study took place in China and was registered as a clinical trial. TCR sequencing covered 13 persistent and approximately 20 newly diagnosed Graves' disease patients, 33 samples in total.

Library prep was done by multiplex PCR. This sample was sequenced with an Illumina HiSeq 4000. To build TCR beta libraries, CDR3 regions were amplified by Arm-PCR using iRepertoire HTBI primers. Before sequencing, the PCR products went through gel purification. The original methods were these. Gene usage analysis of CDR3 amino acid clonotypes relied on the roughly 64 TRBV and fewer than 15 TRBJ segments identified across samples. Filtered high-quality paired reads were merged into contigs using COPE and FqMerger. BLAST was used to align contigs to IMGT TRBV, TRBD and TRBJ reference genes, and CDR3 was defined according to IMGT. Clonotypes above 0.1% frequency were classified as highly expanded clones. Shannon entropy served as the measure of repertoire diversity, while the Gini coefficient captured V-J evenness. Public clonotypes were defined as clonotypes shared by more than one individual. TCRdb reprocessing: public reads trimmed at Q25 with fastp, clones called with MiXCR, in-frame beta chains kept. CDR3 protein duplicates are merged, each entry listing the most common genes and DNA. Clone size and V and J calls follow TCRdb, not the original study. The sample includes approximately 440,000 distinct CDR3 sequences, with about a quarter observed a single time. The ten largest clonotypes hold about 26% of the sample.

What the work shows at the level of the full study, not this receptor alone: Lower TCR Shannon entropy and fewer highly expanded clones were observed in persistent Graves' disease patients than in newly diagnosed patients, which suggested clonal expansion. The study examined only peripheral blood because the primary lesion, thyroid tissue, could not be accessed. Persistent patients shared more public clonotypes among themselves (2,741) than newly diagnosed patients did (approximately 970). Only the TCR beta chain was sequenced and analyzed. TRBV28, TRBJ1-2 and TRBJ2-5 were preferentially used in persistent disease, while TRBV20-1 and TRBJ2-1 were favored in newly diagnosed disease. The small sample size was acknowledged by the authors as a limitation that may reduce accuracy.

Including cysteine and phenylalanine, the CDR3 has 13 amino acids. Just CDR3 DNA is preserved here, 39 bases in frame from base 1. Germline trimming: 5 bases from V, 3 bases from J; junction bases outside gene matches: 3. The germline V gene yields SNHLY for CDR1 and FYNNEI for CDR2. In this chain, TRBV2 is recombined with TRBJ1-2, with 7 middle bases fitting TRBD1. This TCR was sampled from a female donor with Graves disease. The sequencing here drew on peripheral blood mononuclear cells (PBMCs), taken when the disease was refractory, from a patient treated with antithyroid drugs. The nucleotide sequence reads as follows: TGTGCCAGCAGTCGGGACAGTTACTATGGCTACACCTTC. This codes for CASSRDSYYGYTF.